Described below is a single T cell receptor beta chain sequence and its context. Followed longitudinally, the Seattle patients had been enrolled during active infection. The data originate from a study of blood T cell repertoires in COVID-19. Turning to the study itself: Researchers got acute and convalescent COVID-19 samples from the United States, Italy and Spain. PBMCs, B-cell-depleted T cells, or T cells provided the cDNA or gDNA that made up the material.

Germline-derived CDR1 and CDR2 are MNHEY and SVGAGI. V trimming: 6 bases; J trimming: 2 bases; junction bases outside the gene matches: 6. The CDR3 contains 15 residues. Per the authors' pipeline: Amplifying reference gene primers gave estimates of nucleated cell counts. Only in-frame clones appear in the TCRdb table, and some are missing; sequencing was by immunoSEQ multiplex PCR. V and J calls and clone size follow that table, whereas D and trimming were derived from the DNA. Of some 72,000 clones in the sample, less than 90% were seen once. This receptor was identified in a man aged 50 to 60 with COVID-19, enrolled during active disease. The specimen was peripheral blood. This rearrangement joins TRBV6-5 to TRBJ1-5, with 8 nucleotides matching TRBD1. The CDR3 spells CASSLTGEGNQPQHF. The CDR3 DNA is TGTGCCAGCAGCCTGACAGGGGAAGGCAATCAGCCCCAGCATTTT.